This TCR beta chain was recorded in a study of OX40 agonist ivuxolimab in advanced cancers. The repertoire was sequenced with immunoSEQ multiplex PCR; TCRdb's copy has only in-frame clones and lacks some. The profile covers approximately 72,000 clones, with around nine tenths appearing a single time and 0.85% to 1% taken by the ten largest. This TCR derives from an adult with an advanced solid tumor such as melanoma, head and neck, liver or kidney cancer. The sample here was CD4+ or CD8+ T cells sorted from blood, taken in a trial of the OX40 agonist ivuxolimab.

DNA of the CDR3: TGTGCCAGCAGCGTCACGACAGGGGGCATGGACGAGCAGTACTTC. The encoded protein is CASSVTTGGMDEQYF. J is TRBJ2-7 and V is TRBV7-2; 10 bases agree with TRBD1. The CDR3 is made up of 15 amino acids. J was trimmed by 5 bases and V by 5 bases; bases with no gene match: 9. Germline V CDR1 and CDR2: SGHTA, FQGNSA.